This record concerns one T cell receptor beta chain sequence. The antigen is unknown. This sample is part of a study of graft-versus-host responses after intestinal transplantation. Clones were read by immunoSEQ multiplex PCR, and TCRdb kept only the in-frame ones, dropping some. This sample has approximately 85,000 clones, with 85% to 95% found just once. In germline, CDR1 is MNHNY, CDR2 SVGAGI (reference sequence). Trimming pared 0 bases from V and 7 bases from J, leaving 13 bases between. The CDR3 runs 15 residues. The sequencing used unstimulated CD8+ T cells sorted from spleen or lymph node cells, collected before transplant. This chain uses TRBV6-6 with TRBJ1-5; D not resolved. The sequence was collected from a human donor who was the organ donor for an intestinal transplant. CDR3 bases: TGTGCCAGCAGTTACTCCGGTGCGGACTTACAGCCCCAGCATTTT. It codes for CASSYSGADLQPQHF.